A single sample gave rise to the 3 T cell receptor beta chains below, sequenced in a study of T cells in Graves' hyperthyroidism and ophthalmopathy. The source material, RNA transcripts, was used to amplify TCR beta CDR3 regions. Carried out on the TCR CDR3, a first-round RT-PCR used the HTBI primer set. TCRdb re-derived calls from the multiplex PCR reads in MiXCR, one entry per CDR3 protein. The table has more than 650,000 distinct CDR3 sequences, approximately 14% seen once. Sequencing was carried out using blood. The source is a woman younger than 35 with Graves' hyperthyroidism.

This clonotype has ten or more counts. J is TRBJ2-3 and V is TRBV6-2 or TRBV6-3, with 7 bases identical to TRBD1. This CDR3 contains 15 residues. The V gene end was trimmed by 7 bases and the J gene end by 0 bases; junction bases not matched to a gene: 7. Germline V gene sequence: CDR1 MNHEY, CDR2 SVGEGT. The CDR3 loop reads CASIGGLGSTDTQYF. As DNA, the CDR3 is TGTGCCAGCATAGGGGGCCTCGGTAGCACAGATACGCAGTATTTT.

This clonotype was seen at least ten times. The rearrangement links TRBV12-3 or TRBV12-4 to TRBJ2-1; 14 bases are a match to TRBD2. The trim removed 6 bases at V and 5 bases at J, leaving 0 bases unmatched. The CDR3 covers 14 residues. CDR3 amino acids: CASRGLAGDNEQFF. CDR3 sequence (DNA): TGTGCCAGCAGGGGACTAGCGGGAGACAATGAGCAGTTCTTC.

At least ten counts were recorded for this clonotype. The chain carries TRBV2 and TRBJ1-1, with 7 bases fitting TRBD1. This CDR3 comprises 13 residues. Germline CDR1 and CDR2: SNHLY and FYNNEI. Germline trimming cut 10 bases from V and 5 bases from J; bases unmatched to any gene: 10. CDR3 DNA: TGTGCCACCCTTTACAGGGGCGCGACTGAAGCTTTCTTT. It specifies CATLYRGATEAFF.